The source of this T cell receptor (beta chain) is a study of glioma-infiltrating T cells. This CDR3 is built from 13 residues. Germline CDR1 SEHNR, CDR2 FQNEAQ (reference sequence). With 9 bases removed from V and 2 bases from J, the gap between germline ends came to 8 bases. Findings and limits, study-wide: Tissue and blood shared very few CDR3 sequences. Non-neoplastic patients had below-expected tissue-blood divergence, while all gliomas exceeded expectation.

Using RNA template, CDR3s of TCR alpha and beta were amplified with iRepertoire arm-PCR. TCRdb itself ran the multiplex PCR reads through MiXCR, one entry per CDR3 protein. This table holds about 130,000 distinct CDR3 sequences, roughly 23% found once. In the case of this clonotype: The antigen is not known.

This clonotype was sampled from a human donor with low-grade glioma or glioblastoma, undergoing nonglioma brain surgery, or in good health (not recorded which). Specimen: glioma tissue, nonneoplastic brain tissue, or PBMCs (not recorded which). The V and J genes are TRBV7-9 and TRBJ2-6, with a weak D call TRBD2 (6 bases). The DNA of the CDR3 is TGTGCCAGGCCGGGGGCTGGGGCCAACGTCCTGACTTTC. As protein: CARPGAGANVLTF.